Listed below are T cell receptor beta chains from one sample, sequenced in a study of blood T cell repertoires in COVID-19. Clones were read by immunoSEQ multiplex PCR, and TCRdb kept only the in-frame ones, dropping some. The sample lists about 130,000 clones; over 80% were seen once. The specimen sequenced was peripheral blood. The source of these receptors is an older man with acute or convalescent COVID-19. The CDR3 runs from the conserved cysteine through the conserved F or W. The D gene is left open where the match is weak. Where a row states a size, it is once, few, many or the class of an expanded clone; other rows omit it.

V	size	J	D	DNA	CDR3
TRBV4-1	many	TRBJ2-7	TRBD2	TGCGCCAGCAGCCAAGAGGCTAGCGGAACAATAAACTACGAGCAGTACTTC	CASSQEASGTINYEQYF
TRBV11-3	once	TRBJ2-3	-	TGTGCCAGCAGCCGGAGTTCTAGCACAGATACGCAGTATTTT	CASSRSSSTDTQYF
TRBV2	-	TRBJ2-5	TRBD1	TGTGCCAGCCAGAGACAGGGGGCAAGGGAGACCCAGTACTTC	CASQRQGARETQYF
TRBV6-6	-	TRBJ2-7	-	TGTGCCAGCAGTCCGAGAGATGGGGCGGGGTTGCAGTACTTC	CASSPRDGAGLQYF
TRBV19	-	TRBJ1-1	TRBD1	TGTGCCAGTAGTATAACCCCGGGGACAGGAGGTAACACTGAAGCTTTCTTT	CASSITPGTGGNTEAFF
TRBV5-8	-	TRBJ1-3	-	TGTGCCAGCAGCTTGACAGGTTCTGGAAACACCATATATTTT	CASSLTGSGNTIYF
TRBV10-3	-	TRBJ1-4	TRBD1	TGTGCCATCAGTCCCGGGACAGGCGGCGAAAAACTGTTTTTT	CAISPGTGGEKLFF
TRBV6-1	-	TRBJ2-4	-	TGTGCCAGCAGTGAATGGGGGGAGGCCAAAAACATTCAGTACTTC	CASSEWGEAKNIQYF
TRBV24-1	many	TRBJ1-4	-	TGTGCCACCAGTTTCCAGGTAAATGAAAAACTGTTTTTT	CATSFQVNEKLFF
TRBV5-4	-	TRBJ2-7	TRBD2	TGTGCCAGCAGCTTGTCGGGGGGTAGGGACGAGCAGTACTTC	CASSLSGGRDEQYF
TRBV21-1	-	TRBJ1-2	-	TGTGCCAGCAGCTCCACCGGGACAGTCTATGGCTACACCTTC	CASSSTGTVYGYTF
TRBV15	-	TRBJ1-6	TRBD1	TGTGCCACCAGGGAGGGGGACAGGGAATATTCACCCCTCCACTTT	CATREGDREYSPLHF
TRBV15	-	TRBJ2-7	-	TGTGCCACCAGCAGAGACAGGGCAGACGAGCAGTACTTC	CATSRDRADEQYF
TRBV5-1	-	TRBJ2-1	TRBD1	TGCGCCAGCAGCCTTGCGGACAGGGGGAGGAATGAGCAGTTCTTC	CASSLADRGRNEQFF
TRBV7-6	-	TRBJ1-3	-	TGTGCCAGCAGTCAGGGTGGGGCATTTGGAAACACCATATATTTT	CASSQGGAFGNTIYF
TRBV5-1	-	TRBJ2-1	TRBD2	TGCGCCAGCGGCCCTACGGGGGGCTCCTACAATGAGCAGTTCTTC	CASGPTGGSYNEQFF
TRBV19	-	TRBJ1-2	-	TGTGCCAGTAGACTAACAAGCGCGCGTAGTGGCTACACCTTC	CASRLTSARSGYTF
TRBV18	-	TRBJ1-2	-	TGTGCCAGCTCACCACGGTTGGGCCCCGTGGATGGCTACACCTTC	CASSPRLGPVDGYTF
TRBV9	-	TRBJ2-5	TRBD2	TGTGCCAGCAGCGCCGGGACTAGCGGGGGGCTGGGGGAGACCCAGTACTTC	CASSAGTSGGLGETQYF
TRBV6-6	few	TRBJ1-6	TRBD1	TGTGCCAGCAGTTACTCGACAGGGGACAGGTCACCCCTCCACTTT	CASSYSTGDRSPLHF
TRBV2	few	TRBJ1-6	TRBD1	TGTGCCAGCAGAATCCGGGACAGGGGATTTAATTCACCCCTCCACTTT	CASRIRDRGFNSPLHF
TRBV19	once	TRBJ1-5	TRBD1	TGTGCCAGTAGTATAACAGGGGGGTTAGGCAATCAGCCCCAGCATTTT	CASSITGGLGNQPQHF
TRBV6-2/TRBV6-3	once	TRBJ1-2	-	TGTGCCAGCAGTTACTCGTGGGCTGGAAACTATGGCTACACCTTC	CASSYSWAGNYGYTF
TRBV5-1	-	TRBJ1-2	TRBD1	TGCGCCAGCAGCTCAACCGCCGGGACAGGGGGCACTGGCTACACCTTC	CASSSTAGTGGTGYTF
TRBV9	-	TRBJ1-2	-	TGTGCCAGCAGCGCACGGGAGGGCTATGGCTACACCTTC	CASSAREGYGYTF
TRBV27	-	TRBJ2-7	TRBD1	TGTGCCAGCAGCCCGACAGGGGGCCACGAGCAGTACTTC	CASSPTGGHEQYF
TRBV7-9	few	TRBJ1-2	-	TGTGCCAGCACCCTTAGGAATTTCGACACCCAGGGCTACACCTTC	CASTLRNFDTQGYTF
TRBV29-1	-	TRBJ1-2	-	TGCAGCGGGCTAGGGGGGGCGGAGGACTATGGCTACACCTTC	CSGLGGAEDYGYTF
TRBV6-1	-	TRBJ2-5	TRBD2	TGTGCCAGCAGTGAATGGCTACTAGCGGGGGGAAGGGTCGAGACCCAGTACTTC	CASSEWLLAGGRVETQYF
TRBV6-6	-	TRBJ1-1	-	TGTGCCAGCAGTTACTCACAGGGAGCGACTGAAGCTTTCTTT	CASSYSQGATEAFF
TRBV15	many	TRBJ1-4	-	TGTGCCACCAGCTCCCGGGGGGGTACTAATGAAAAACTGTTTTTT	CATSSRGGTNEKLFF
TRBV5-1	-	TRBJ2-1	-	TGCGCCAGCAGCTTGGGGGGCCGGGTAGGCAATGAGCAGTTCTTC	CASSLGGRVGNEQFF
TRBV7-9	-	TRBJ1-1	-	TGTGCCAGCAGCTTAGGCAGTGCAACTGAAGCTTTCTTT	CASSLGSATEAFF
TRBV11-2	once	TRBJ2-5	-	TGTGCCAGCAGCCCAACCGTAGTGGTCCAGTACTTC	CASSPTVVVQYF
TRBV19	-	TRBJ2-7	-	TGTGCCAGTAGTATATCGGTACTAGCCTCCTCCTACGAGCAGTACTTC	CASSISVLASSYEQYF
TRBV5-4	-	TRBJ1-2	TRBD1	TGTGCCAGCACTACAGGGGGCAGTAACTATGGCTACACCTTC	CASTTGGSNYGYTF
TRBV6-1	-	TRBJ1-5	TRBD1	TGTGCCAGCAGATCGGACAGGGAACGCAATCAGCCCCAGCATTTT	CASRSDRERNQPQHF
TRBV5-6	-	TRBJ1-4	-	TGTGCCAGCAGCAGGGGTAGGGCGACTAATGAAAAACTGTTTTTT	CASSRGRATNEKLFF
TRBV5-1	-	TRBJ1-6	TRBD1	TGCGCCAGCAGCACGGGACAGCTAAATTCACCCCTCCACTTT	CASSTGQLNSPLHF
TRBV24-1	-	TRBJ1-3	TRBD1	TGTGCCACCAGTGATCCCGGGACAGGGGATGGAAACACCATATATTTT	CATSDPGTGDGNTIYF
TRBV23-1	-	TRBJ2-7	TRBD1	TGCGCCAGCAGCCCGGACAGGGAGACCTACGAGCAGTACTTC	CASSPDRETYEQYF
TRBV9	-	TRBJ2-1	-	TGTGCCAGCAGGAGTGGGCCATCCTCCTACAATGAGCAGTTCTTC	CASRSGPSSYNEQFF
TRBV5-1	-	TRBJ2-1	TRBD1	TGCGCCAGCAGCTTGGAAGGACAGGGTGAGGATGAGCAGTTCTTC	CASSLEGQGEDEQFF
TRBV7-9	-	TRBJ2-7	TRBD1	TGTGCCAGCAGCCCATGGACAGGGGGGATATACGAGCAGTACTTC	CASSPWTGGIYEQYF
TRBV4-2	-	TRBJ2-7	-	TGTGCCAGCAGCCGAGAGCCCGTAGCCCAGAGGGAGCAGTACTTC	CASSREPVAQREQYF
TRBV9	once	TRBJ2-5	TRBD2	TGTGCCAGCAGCCCAAGACTAGCGGGGGAGACCCAGTACTTC	CASSPRLAGETQYF
TRBV6-6	-	TRBJ2-1	TRBD1	TGTGCCAGCACCTGGACAGGGGGGTCCTACAATGAGCAGTTCTTC	CASTWTGGSYNEQFF
TRBV20-1	-	TRBJ1-5	TRBD1	TGCAGTGCTAGTGGACAGGGTCACCAGCCCCAGCATTTT	CSASGQGHQPQHF
TRBV28	-	TRBJ1-5	TRBD1	TGTGCCAGCATCAATCAGGGGGCCCGCAATCAGCCCCAGCATTTT	CASINQGARNQPQHF
TRBV5-1	-	TRBJ2-2	-	TGCGCCAGCATCTATGGGGGCCTACCTGCGAACACCGGGGAGCTGTTTTTT	CASIYGGLPANTGELFF
TRBV9	-	TRBJ2-2	-	TGTGCCAGCAGCGTAGAGCCAGCGGCCGGGGAGCTGTTTTTT	CASSVEPAAGELFF
TRBV5-4	-	TRBJ2-3	-	TGTGCCAGCAGCCCGTCTGGCGGGGGCAGCACAGATACGCAGTATTTT	CASSPSGGGSTDTQYF